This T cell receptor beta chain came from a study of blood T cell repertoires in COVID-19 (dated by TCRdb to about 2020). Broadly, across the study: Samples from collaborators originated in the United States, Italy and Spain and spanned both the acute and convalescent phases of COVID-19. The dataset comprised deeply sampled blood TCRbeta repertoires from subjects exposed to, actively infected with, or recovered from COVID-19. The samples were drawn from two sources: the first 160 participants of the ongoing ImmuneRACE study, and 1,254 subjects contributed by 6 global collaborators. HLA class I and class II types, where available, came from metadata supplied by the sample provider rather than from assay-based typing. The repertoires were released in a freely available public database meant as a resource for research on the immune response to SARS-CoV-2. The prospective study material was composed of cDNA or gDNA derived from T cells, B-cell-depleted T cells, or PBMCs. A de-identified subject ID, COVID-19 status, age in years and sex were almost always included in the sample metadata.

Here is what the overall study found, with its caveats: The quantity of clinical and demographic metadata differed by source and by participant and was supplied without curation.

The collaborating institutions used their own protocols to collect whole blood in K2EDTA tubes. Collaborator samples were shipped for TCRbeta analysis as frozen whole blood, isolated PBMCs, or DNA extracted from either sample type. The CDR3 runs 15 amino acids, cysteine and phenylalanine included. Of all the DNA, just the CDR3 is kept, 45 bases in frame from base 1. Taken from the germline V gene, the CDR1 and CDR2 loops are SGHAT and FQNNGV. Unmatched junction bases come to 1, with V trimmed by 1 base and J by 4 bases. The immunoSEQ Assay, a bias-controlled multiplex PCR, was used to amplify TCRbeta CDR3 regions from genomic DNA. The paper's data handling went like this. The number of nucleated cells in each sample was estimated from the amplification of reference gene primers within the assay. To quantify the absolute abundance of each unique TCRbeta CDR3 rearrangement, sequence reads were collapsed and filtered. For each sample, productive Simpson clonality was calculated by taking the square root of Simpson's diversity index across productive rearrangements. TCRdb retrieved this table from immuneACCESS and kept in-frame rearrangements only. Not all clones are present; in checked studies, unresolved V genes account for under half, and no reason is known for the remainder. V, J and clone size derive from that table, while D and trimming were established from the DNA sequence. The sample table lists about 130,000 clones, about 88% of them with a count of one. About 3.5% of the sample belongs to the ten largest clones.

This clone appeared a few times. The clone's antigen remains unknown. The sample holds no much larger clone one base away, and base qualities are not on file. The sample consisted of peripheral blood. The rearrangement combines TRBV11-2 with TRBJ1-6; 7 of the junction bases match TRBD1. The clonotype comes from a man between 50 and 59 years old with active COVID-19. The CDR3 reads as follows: CASSLGTGYNSPLHF. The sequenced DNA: TGTGCCAGCAGCTTAGGGACAGGTTATAATTCACCCCTCCACTTT.